These 7 T cell receptor beta chains originate from one sample sequenced in a study of cytomegalovirus exposure and HLA in healthy donors. Sequencing was performed with immunoSEQ multiplex PCR; in TCRdb, only in-frame clones are kept and a portion is missing. Of approximately 200,000 clones listed, 85% to 95% are singletons. Sequenced: PBMCs. The source of these receptors is a woman under 30 in good health and CMV-seronegative.

The chain joins TRBV6-5 to TRBJ2-7; perhaps TRBD1 as D (5 bases). The CDR3 is 14 residues long. Germline V CDR1 and CDR2: MNHEY, SVGAGI. V was shortened by 6 bases and J by 3 bases, with 15 bases between the two germline ends. In DNA, the CDR3 is TGTGCCAGCAGGACGGACACATTATTCTACGAGCAGTACTTC. The encoded protein is CASRTDTLFYEQYF.

The V call is TRBV7-2, the J call TRBJ2-7, with D possibly matching TRBD2 (5 bases). V lost 5 bases and J lost 2, with 10 bases in between. The CDR3 contains 13 residues. Germline lookup yields CDR1 SGHTA and CDR2 FQGNSA. CDR3: CASSHGGPYEQYF. The CDR3 nucleotides are TGTGCCAGCAGCCACGGAGGACCCTACGAGCAGTACTTC.

The CDR3 nucleotides read TGTGCCAGCACCCGGGAAGCTAACTATGGCTACACCTTC. It is translated as CASTREANYGYTF. J is TRBJ1-2 and V is TRBV6-5; D gene ambiguous. Germline CDR1 is MNHEY and CDR2 is SVGAGI. This CDR3 spans 13 amino acids. Trimming took off 7 bases at V and 0 bases at J, with 9 bases between the two ends.

This chain uses TRBV2 with TRBJ2-7, with D maybe TRBD1 (6 bases). This CDR3 region has 14 residues. Trimming shortened V by 0 bases and J by 9 bases, and 15 bases separated the two germline ends. The V gene's germline CDR1 is SNHLY and CDR2 FYNNEI. The CDR3 protein is CASSEAVTRGGQYF. The CDR3, as DNA: TGTGCCAGCAGTGAAGCGGTGACACGAGGGGGGCAGTACTTC.

The CDR3 DNA reads as TGTGCCAGCAGCGGGACTAGCGGGGCAGATACGCAGTATTTT. It specifies CASSGTSGADTQYF. The chain is built from TRBV9 and TRBJ2-3; 12 bases are shared with TRBD2. In germline, CDR1 is SGDLS, CDR2 YYNGEE. The V gene end was trimmed by 3 bases and the J gene end by 4 bases; junction bases not matched to a gene: 0. CDR3 size: 14 residues.

J is TRBJ2-1 and V is TRBV2; 11 nucleotides agree with TRBD2. This CDR3 region has 15 residues. The germline CDR1 and CDR2 sequences are SNHLY and FYNNEI. V lost 4 bases to trimming and J lost 10 bases; unmatched junction nucleotides: 9. As DNA, the CDR3 is TGTGCCAGCAGTGTTGGTAGCGGGAGGGAGGGGGAGCAGTTCTTC. It is translated as CASSVGSGREGEQFF. Together with reference TRBV2 and TRBJ2-1, the CDR3 gives the full variable domain: EPEVTQTPSHQVTQMGQEVILRCVPISNHLYFYWYRQILGQKVEFLVSFYNNEISEKSEIFDDQFSVERPDGSNFTLKIRSTKLEDSAMYFCASSVGSGREGEQFFGPGTRLTVL.

For this clone: The junction departs from the called germline gene at one end, perhaps through a read error. The rearrangement uses TRBV6-5 and TRBJ1-1, with D possibly matching TRBD1 (6 bases). Germline V lookup: CDR1 MNHEY, CDR2 SVGAGI. This CDR3 contains 13 residues. For the CDR3, the DNA is TGTGCCGGCAGACAGGCCATGAACACTGAAGCTTTCTTT. Translating gives CAGRQAMNTEAFF.